The rows below give T cell receptor beta chains drawn from one sample of a study of T cell responses to AZD1222 COVID-19 vaccine. TCRdb keeps only in-frame clones here, not all; method: immunoSEQ multiplex PCR. The sample carries about 130,000 clones, 85% to 90% recorded once. The sample was peripheral blood, taken on day 0 of AZD1222 vaccination. The receptors here all came from an adult in good health. The CDR3 runs from the conserved cysteine through the conserved F or W. The order of the fields is clone size, D gene, CDR3 length, V gene, J gene, CDR3 protein, CDR3 DNA. A D gene is named only where the DNA matches it firmly. Size tells how often a clone was seen (once, few, many) or the class of an expanded clone, and some rows leave it out.

once	TRBD2	16	TRBV5-1	TRBJ2-1	CASSLGAGESYNEQFF	TGCGCCAGCAGCTTGGGGGCGGGAGAGTCCTACAATGAGCAGTTCTTC
few	NA	13	TRBV30	TRBJ1-2	CAWSVEANYGYTF	TGTGCCTGGAGTGTCGAAGCTAACTATGGCTACACCTTC
once	NA	17	TRBV5-1	TRBJ2-1	CASNPTLDSRLGNEQFF	TGCGCCAGCAACCCCACCCTGGACAGCCGGTTGGGCAATGAGCAGTTCTTC
NA	TRBD2	16	TRBV14	TRBJ2-3	CASSQGLAGITDTQYF	TGTGCCAGCAGCCAAGGTCTAGCGGGAATCACAGATACGCAGTATTTT
NA	TRBD1	14	TRBV7-9	TRBJ2-7	CASSPDRGQDEQYF	TGTGCCAGCAGCCCAGACAGGGGACAGGACGAGCAGTACTTC
NA	TRBD1	14	TRBV6-5	TRBJ2-7	CASSYRDRGDEQYF	TGTGCCAGCAGTTACCGGGACAGGGGGGACGAGCAGTACTTC
NA	NA	14	TRBV3-1/TRBV3-2	TRBJ1-6	CASSPAGISSPLHF	TGTGCCAGCAGCCCAGCAGGGATTTCGTCACCCCTCCACTTT
few	NA	17	TRBV14	TRBJ1-6	CASSPTPGSSYNSPLHF	TGTGCCAGCAGCCCAACACCAGGGAGCTCCTATAATTCACCCCTCCACTTT
NA	NA	14	TRBV9	TRBJ2-3	CASTVGPTTDTQYF	TGTGCCAGCACGGTGGGCCCGACTACAGATACGCAGTATTTT
NA	NA	14	TRBV27	TRBJ2-5	CASSSNRASGTQYF	TGTGCCAGCAGCTCCAACAGGGCGTCAGGGACCCAGTACTTC
once	TRBD2	15	TRBV27	TRBJ2-1	CASSTSTSGSDEQFF	TGTGCCAGCAGTACATCGACTAGCGGGAGTGATGAGCAGTTCTTC
few	NA	14	TRBV15	TRBJ1-5	CATSRAGHNQPQHF	TGTGCCACCAGCAGAGCAGGGCACAATCAGCCCCAGCATTTT
NA	NA	13	TRBV11-3	TRBJ2-2	CASSLDGTGELFF	TGTGCCAGCAGCTTAGACGGCACCGGGGAGCTGTTTTTT
NA	NA	19	TRBV7-6	TRBJ1-3	CASSLGPRGVGAPGNTIYF	TGTGCCAGCAGCTTAGGTCCCCGGGGGGTCGGGGCACCCGGAAACACCATATATTTT
NA	TRBD1	13	TRBV10-2	TRBJ2-1	CASTWDRGNEQFF	TGCGCCAGCACTTGGGACAGGGGAAATGAGCAGTTCTTC
NA	NA	16	TRBV15	TRBJ1-1	CATSRDPTRGNTEAFF	TGTGCCACCAGCAGAGATCCCACTCGGGGGAACACTGAAGCTTTCTTT
once	NA	16	TRBV4-1	TRBJ2-1	CASSQLGRSSYNEQFF	TGCGCCAGCAGCCAGTTGGGACGGAGCTCCTACAATGAGCAGTTCTTC
NA	NA	13	TRBV12-3/TRBV12-4	TRBJ1-1	CASSLQGNTEAFF	TGTGCCAGCAGTTTACAGGGTAACACTGAAGCTTTCTTT
NA	NA	13	TRBV7-9	TRBJ1-1	CASSLPQNTEAFF	TGTGCCAGCAGCTTACCCCAGAACACTGAAGCTTTCTTT
NA	NA	13	TRBV6-5	TRBJ2-7	CASSLTPTYEQYF	TGTGCCAGCAGTTTAACACCAACCTACGAGCAGTACTTC
NA	NA	15	TRBV4-1	TRBJ2-7	CASSHPQGSAYEQYF	TGCGCCAGCAGCCACCCCCAGGGGAGTGCCTACGAGCAGTACTTC
NA	NA	15	TRBV9	TRBJ2-1	CASSVDWNGMDEQFF	TGTGCCAGCAGCGTAGATTGGAACGGAATGGATGAGCAGTTCTTC
NA	NA	15	TRBV9	TRBJ1-6	CASSRRWQGNSPLHF	TGTGCCAGCAGCAGGAGGTGGCAGGGGAATTCACCCCTCCACTTT
NA	NA	15	TRBV2	TRBJ2-7	CASSLYRARGYEQYF	TGTGCCAGCAGTCTATACAGGGCCAGGGGCTACGAGCAGTACTTC
few	NA	18	TRBV5-1	TRBJ2-5	CASSLNYRGAGNLETQYF	TGCGCCAGCAGCCTTAATTACCGGGGGGCCGGCAATTTGGAGACCCAGTACTTC
once	TRBD1	15	TRBV7-3	TRBJ1-2	CASSPTGAPLYGYTF	TGTGCCAGCAGCCCGACAGGGGCCCCACTTTATGGCTACACCTTC
NA	NA	14	TRBV3-1/TRBV3-2	TRBJ2-3	CASSQERGADTQYF	TGTGCCAGCAGCCAAGAGCGGGGTGCCGATACGCAGTATTTT
NA	NA	14	TRBV10-2	TRBJ1-3	CASRGTVSGNTIYF	TGCGCCAGCAGGGGGACGGTTTCTGGAAACACCATATATTTT
NA	NA	11	TRBV23-1	TRBJ1-1	CASSPPAEAFF	TGCGCCAGCAGCCCCCCTGCTGAAGCTTTCTTT
NA	NA	15	TRBV6-5	TRBJ2-1	CASSRSGSRINEQFF	TGTGCCAGCAGTCGTTCGGGGTCTAGGATCAATGAGCAGTTCTTC
few	NA	12	TRBV29-1	TRBJ2-5	CSVPDVQETQYF	TGCAGCGTTCCGGACGTACAAGAGACCCAGTACTTC
NA	NA	12	TRBV30	TRBJ1-5	CAWGGVNQPQHF	TGTGCCTGGGGAGGGGTGAATCAGCCCCAGCATTTT
NA	NA	16	TRBV12-5	TRBJ2-6	CASGWDPGSGANVLTF	TGTGCTAGTGGCTGGGATCCAGGGTCTGGGGCCAACGTCCTGACTTTC
NA	NA	14	TRBV10-3	TRBJ1-6	CAISERQDNSPLHF	TGTGCCATCAGTGAAAGACAGGATAATTCACCCCTCCACTTT
NA	TRBD2	15	TRBV27	TRBJ2-5	CASSSPGLAGETQYF	TGTGCCAGCAGTTCGCCGGGACTAGCGGGAGAGACCCAGTACTTC
NA	TRBD1	16	TRBV19	TRBJ2-5	CASSARTGGFQETQYF	TGTGCCAGTAGTGCCAGGACAGGGGGCTTTCAAGAGACCCAGTACTTC
NA	NA	14	TRBV6-2/TRBV6-3	TRBJ2-4	CASSVTNSKNIQYF	TGTGCCAGCAGCGTTACTAATTCCAAAAACATTCAGTACTTC
NA	NA	15	TRBV11-2	TRBJ2-7	CASSLDSRTTYEQYF	TGTGCCAGCAGCTTAGATAGTAGGACGACCTACGAGCAGTACTTC
NA	NA	14	TRBV27	TRBJ2-2	CASARKINTGELFF	TGTGCCAGCGCTCGGAAGATAAACACCGGGGAGCTGTTTTTT
NA	NA	15	TRBV3-1/TRBV3-2	TRBJ1-3	CASSQDAGDGNTIYF	TGTGCCAGCAGCCAAGATGCAGGGGACGGAAACACCATATATTTT
NA	NA	15	TRBV4-3	TRBJ2-7	CASSQESGRRYEQYF	TGCGCCAGCAGCCAAGAATCAGGACGAAGATACGAGCAGTACTTC
NA	TRBD1	13	TRBV7-6	TRBJ2-5	CASTGDRDGTQYF	TGTGCCAGCACCGGGGACAGGGACGGGACCCAGTACTTC
NA	NA	13	TRBV29-1	TRBJ1-2	CSVEDPRSSGYTF	TGCAGCGTTGAAGATCCCAGGAGTTCTGGCTACACCTTC
NA	TRBD1	18	TRBV2	TRBJ1-5	CASRLGQGSPYSNQPQHF	TGTGCCAGCAGACTCGGACAGGGATCCCCTTATAGCAATCAGCCCCAGCATTTT
NA	NA	14	TRBV5-8	TRBJ2-3	CASSRAGISDTQYF	TGTGCCAGCAGCCGGGCCGGAATTTCCGATACGCAGTATTTT
NA	TRBD1	15	TRBV10-3	TRBJ1-2	CAISDPGQPNYGYTF	TGTGCCATCAGTGATCCGGGACAGCCAAACTATGGCTACACCTTC
NA	NA	15	TRBV19	TRBJ1-6	CASSPRAGGDSPLHF	TGTGCCAGTAGTCCCCGGGCGGGAGGCGATTCACCCCTCCACTTT
few	NA	15	TRBV28	TRBJ1-2	CASSRAGVTNYGYTF	TGTGCCAGCAGTAGGGCAGGAGTTACTAACTATGGCTACACCTTC
NA	TRBD2	14	TRBV3-1/TRBV3-2	TRBJ2-3	CASSQRGGSDTQYF	TGTGCCAGCAGCCAACGGGGGGGATCAGATACGCAGTATTTT
few	TRBD2	19	TRBV10-3	TRBJ2-2	CAIGKIGTSGTGDTGELFF	TGTGCCATCGGGAAGATCGGGACTAGCGGGACAGGGGACACCGGGGAGCTGTTTTTT
NA	NA	17	TRBV4-1	TRBJ2-3	CASSHRTESSGTDTQYF	TGCGCCAGCAGCCACCGGACTGAGTCCAGTGGCACAGATACGCAGTATTTT
NA	NA	14	TRBV7-9	TRBJ1-2	CASSLVQRAYGYTF	TGTGCCAGCAGCTTAGTACAGAGAGCATATGGCTACACCTTC